This T cell receptor (beta chain) was recorded in a study of cytomegalovirus exposure and HLA in healthy donors. For this clone: As yet, its antigen is unknown.

Study results and caveats: At a 0.05 false discovery rate, a later analysis found approximately 17,000 TCR beta sequences to be associated with HLA alleles. Three CMV-associated chains proved CMV antigen-specific in vitro. A later analysis found TCR association rates differed by HLA locus, highest for DRB1 and lowest for HLA-C.

In germline, CDR1 is LGHNA, CDR2 YSLEER. V dropped 1 base and J dropped 4; count of bases not matched to a gene: 4. The CDR3 runs to 15 residues. A multiplex PCR was run with 60 Vbeta primers and 13 Jbeta primers. Measured with immunoSEQ multiplex PCR; TCRdb has only the in-frame clones, and not every one. The sample yields 95,000 or so clones, around 81% seen once. The TCR comes from a woman in her 70s in good health and CMV-seropositive. The chain carries TRBV4-3 and TRBJ1-1; 9 nucleotides align to TRBD1. Input material: PBMCs. CDR3 protein: CASSQGTGVTTEAFF. CDR3 coding DNA: TGCGCCAGCAGCCAAGGGACAGGGGTAACCACTGAAGCTTTCTTT.